These 9 T cell receptor beta chains originate from one sample sequenced in a study of CD8 T cells in ankylosing spondylitis. From the 5' RACE reads, TCRdb called clonotypes with MiXCR, one entry per CDR3 protein. The sample holds some 130,000 distinct CDR3 sequences, approximately 10% seen once. The sequenced sample consisted of blood, either unsorted or a sorted T cell fraction (not recorded which). The source is a male donor with ankylosing spondylitis or in good health (not recorded which).

The rearrangement joins TRBV2 to TRBJ2-1; a weak D match, TRBD2 (6 bases). The CDR3 is 13 amino acids. Germline CDR1 and CDR2: SNHLY and FYNNEI. V gave up 4 bases and J gave up 9 bases, with 13 bases separating them. DNA for the CDR3: TGTGCCAGCAGTGTGATTACTAGCACTGAGCAGTTCTTC. It codes for CASSVITSTEQFF.

At least ten counts were recorded for this clonotype. The V gene is TRBV7-2, the J gene TRBJ2-3; the match to TRBD2 covers 7 bases. Trimming took 1 base from V and 2 from J; bases not matched to a gene: 3. The V gene's germline CDR1 is SGHTA and CDR2 FQGNSA. This CDR3 has 15 residues. Here the CDR3 DNA reads TGTGCCAGCAGCTTAGGCAGCGGGACCACAGATACGCAGTATTTT. This encodes CASSLGSGTTDTQYF.

This clonotype was found a few times. The chain employs TRBV20-1 and TRBJ1-5; unclear D gene. The CDR3 contains 13 residues. V was pared by 3 bases and J by 3 bases, with 9 bases between. Germline lookup yields CDR1 DFQATT and CDR2 SNEGSKA (reference sequence). CDR3 bases: TGCAGTGCTAGTTCCCAGGCCAATCAGCCCCAGCATTTT. Its translation is CSASSQANQPQHF.

This clonotype has ten or more counts. The V and J genes are TRBV11-2 and TRBJ2-2, with 9 bases identical to TRBD1. Germline V gives CDR1 SGHAT, CDR2 FQNNGV. V trimming: 5 bases; J trimming: 7 bases; junction bases outside the gene matches: 14. The CDR3 runs to 17 residues. The CDR3 region is CASSHIFRTGGGGELFF. CDR3 coding DNA: TGTGCCAGCAGCCACATCTTCCGAACAGGGGGCGGCGGGGAGCTGTTTTTT.

This clonotype was recorded many times. The chain is built from TRBV2 and TRBJ2-3, with 7 bases lining up with TRBD2. The CDR3 length is 15 residues. The V and J ends lost 1 base and 3 bases, in that order; junction bases with no gene match: 4. CDR1 is SNHLY and CDR2 is FYNNEI in the germline V gene. This chain's CDR3 is CASSEDGGSTDTQYF. The CDR3 nucleotides read TGTGCCAGCAGTGAAGATGGCGGGAGTACAGATACGCAGTATTTT.

This clonotype occurred a few times. The V and J genes are TRBV2 and TRBJ1-2; D gene unclear. This CDR3 is built from 13 residues. Germline loops: CDR1 SNHLY, CDR2 FYNNEI. The V gene lost 4 bases and the J gene lost 6 bases, with 12 bases spanning the gap. CDR3 DNA: TGTGCCAGCAGTGCGGACTTGTTTGATGGCTACACCTTC. Translation: CASSADLFDGYTF.

This clonotype has a handful of counts. The chain uses TRBV18 and TRBJ2-2; 7 nucleotides align to TRBD2. V was clipped by 0 bases and J by 8 bases; unmatched bases: 9. CDR3 length: 16 residues. From germline, CDR1 is KGHSH and CDR2 LQKENI. In DNA form, the CDR3 reads TGTGCCAGCTCACCACCGGCGGGACTACAATGGGGGGAGCTGTTTTTT. It encodes CASSPPAGLQWGELFF.

In this sample, this clonotype turned up many times. The chain recombines TRBV27 with TRBJ2-1; TRBD2 aligns across 14 bases. The germline CDR1 and CDR2 sequences are MNHEY and SMNVEV (reference sequence). The CDR3 contains 16 residues. J lost 4 bases, V lost 5 bases, and 4 bases had no gene match. The CDR3 sequence is CASSTRTSGRYNEQFF. The DNA for the CDR3 is TGTGCCAGCAGTACACGGACTAGCGGGAGGTACAATGAGCAGTTCTTC.

This clonotype has only one observation. The chain carries TRBV6-2 or TRBV6-3 and TRBJ2-7, with 7 bases lining up with TRBD1. The CDR3 has 14 amino acids. V dropped 6 bases and J dropped 0; count of bases not matched to a gene: 5. Germline CDR1 is MNHEY and CDR2 is SVGEGT. The CDR3 loop reads CASRRPGGSYEQYF. The CDR3 region has the DNA TGTGCCAGCAGGCGACCAGGGGGCTCCTACGAGCAGTACTTC.